Sequencing of this TCR beta chain was carried out in a study of blood T cell repertoires in COVID-19. For the study at large: Both acute and convalescent COVID-19 samples were obtained from the United States, Italy and Spain. T cells, B-cell-depleted T cells, or PBMCs supplied cDNA or gDNA.

The CDR3 is 14 amino acids. Germline V gene data show CDR1 as SGHNT and CDR2 as YENEEA. Trimming pared 1 base from V and 4 bases from J, leaving 8 bases between. Original handling: Amplification with reference gene primers provided the estimates of nucleated cell counts. The table came from immunoSEQ multiplex PCR; TCRdb's copy has only in-frame clones and leaves some out. That table is the source of V, J and clone size, and D and trimming were worked out from the DNA. The data contain a few hundred thousand clones, 88% of them singletons. This sequence originates from a human donor in a cohort sampled during active COVID-19. This sequence joins TRBV11-3 and TRBJ1-3; D is unresolved. Source material: peripheral blood. The CDR3 reads CASSLGAKGNTIYF. The CDR3 nucleotides are TGTGCCAGCAGCTTAGGAGCAAAAGGAAACACCATATATTTT.